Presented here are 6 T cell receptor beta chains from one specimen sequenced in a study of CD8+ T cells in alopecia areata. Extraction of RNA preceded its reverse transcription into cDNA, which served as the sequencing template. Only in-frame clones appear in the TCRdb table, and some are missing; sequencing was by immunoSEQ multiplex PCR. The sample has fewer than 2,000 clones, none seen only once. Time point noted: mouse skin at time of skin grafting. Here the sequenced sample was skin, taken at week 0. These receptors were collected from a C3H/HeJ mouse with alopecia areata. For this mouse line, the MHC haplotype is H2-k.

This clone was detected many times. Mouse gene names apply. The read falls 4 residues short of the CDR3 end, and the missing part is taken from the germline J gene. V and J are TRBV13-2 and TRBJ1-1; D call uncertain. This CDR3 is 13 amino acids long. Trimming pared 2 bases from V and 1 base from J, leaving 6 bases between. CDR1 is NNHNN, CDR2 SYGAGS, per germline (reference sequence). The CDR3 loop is CASGEPGNTEVFF. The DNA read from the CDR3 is TGTGCCAGCGGTGAACCAGGAAACACA.

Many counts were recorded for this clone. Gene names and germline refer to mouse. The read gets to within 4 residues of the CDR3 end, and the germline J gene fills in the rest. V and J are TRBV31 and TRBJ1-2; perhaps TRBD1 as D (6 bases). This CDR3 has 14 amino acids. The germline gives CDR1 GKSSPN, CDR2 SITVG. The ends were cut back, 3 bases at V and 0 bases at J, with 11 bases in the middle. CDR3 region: CAWSRDTANSDYTF. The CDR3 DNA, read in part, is TGTGCCTGGAGCCGGGACACCGCAAACTCC.

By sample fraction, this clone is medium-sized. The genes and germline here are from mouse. This chain's CDR3 is CASGDGWESSYEQYF. The part of the CDR3 DNA that was read is TGTGCCAGCGGTGACGGCTGGGAGAGCTCCTAT. The chain carries TRBV13-2 and TRBJ2-7; D may be TRBD2 (5 bases). The read comes to an end 4 residues before the CDR3 does, leaving the germline J gene to fill in the end. CDR3 size: 15 residues. Trimming removed 2 bases from V and 0 bases from J, with 12 bases in between. Germline assignment: CDR1 NNHNN and CDR2 SYGAGS (reference sequence).

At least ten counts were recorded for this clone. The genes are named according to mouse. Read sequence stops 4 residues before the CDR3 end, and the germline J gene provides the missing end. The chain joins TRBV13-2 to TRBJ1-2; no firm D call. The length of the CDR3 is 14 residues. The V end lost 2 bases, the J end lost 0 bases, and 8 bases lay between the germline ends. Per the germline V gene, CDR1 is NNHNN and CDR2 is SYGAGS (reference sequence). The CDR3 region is CASGEQTTNSDYTF. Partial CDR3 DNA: TGTGCCAGCGGTGAGCAGACAACAAACTCC.

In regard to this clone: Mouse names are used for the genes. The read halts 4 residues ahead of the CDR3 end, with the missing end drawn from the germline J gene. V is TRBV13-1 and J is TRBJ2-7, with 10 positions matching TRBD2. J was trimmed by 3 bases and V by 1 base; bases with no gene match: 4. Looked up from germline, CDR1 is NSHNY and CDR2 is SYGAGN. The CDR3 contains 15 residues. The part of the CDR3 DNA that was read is TGTGCCAGCAGTGATTCTGGGGGGGCGCGCTAT. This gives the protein CASSDSGGARY. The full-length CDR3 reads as CASSDSGGARYEQYF.

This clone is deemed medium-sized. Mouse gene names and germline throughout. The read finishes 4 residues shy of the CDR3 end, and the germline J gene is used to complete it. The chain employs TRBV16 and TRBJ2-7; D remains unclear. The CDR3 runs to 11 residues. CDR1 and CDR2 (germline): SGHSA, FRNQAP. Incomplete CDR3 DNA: TGTGCAAGCAGCCCTCAGCAT. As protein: CASSPQH. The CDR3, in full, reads CASSPQHEQYF.